This entry lists 21 T cell receptor beta chains sequenced from one sample in a study of T cell responses to AZD1222 COVID-19 vaccine. Clones were sequenced by immunoSEQ multiplex PCR, and TCRdb holds only the in-frame ones, with some missing. The sample records just over 150,000 clones, about nine tenths being singletons. The sequencing here drew on peripheral blood, taken 28 days after the second AZD1222 dose. These receptors were taken from an adult who received the AZD1222 COVID-19 vaccine.

V is TRBV28 and J is TRBJ2-1; 8 positions match TRBD2. Germline V gives CDR1 MDHEN, CDR2 SYDVKM. The CDR3 is 14 residues long. The ends lost 1 base at V and 9 bases at J; junction bases unmatched: 5. CDR3 protein: CASSLFGRAAEQFF. CDR3 nucleotide sequence: TGTGCCAGCAGTTTATTCGGGAGGGCCGCTGAGCAGTTCTTC.

The chain is built from TRBV30 and TRBJ1-5; TRBD1 is a possible D gene (6 bases). Trimming shortened V by 4 bases and J by 5 bases, and 15 bases separated the two germline ends. The CDR3 loop spans 14 amino acids. Germline loops: CDR1 GTSNPN, CDR2 SVGIG (reference sequence). The CDR3 here is CAWNTGRMDQPQHF. The CDR3 DNA reads as TGTGCCTGGAATACAGGGAGAATGGATCAGCCCCAGCATTTT.

The rearrangement joins TRBV7-9 to TRBJ1-1; D unresolved. Trimming shortened V by 2 bases and J by 2 bases, and 12 bases separated the two germline ends. Germline V gene data show CDR1 as SEHNR and CDR2 as FQNEAQ (reference sequence). This CDR3 has 15 residues. The CDR3 DNA reads as TGTGCCAGCAGCTTACCCGCGCCATCCAACACTGAAGCTTTCTTT. Amino acid sequence: CASSLPAPSNTEAFF.

The chain combines TRBV5-4 with TRBJ2-1; D is uncertain. The germline V and J ends were trimmed by 4 bases and 5 bases, with 10 bases remaining between them. CDR1 SGHNT and CDR2 YYREEE come from the germline V gene (reference sequence). The CDR3 runs to 13 residues. The chain's CDR3 is CASSQTSNNEQFF. As DNA, the CDR3 is TGTGCCAGCAGCCAGACATCTAACAATGAGCAGTTCTTC.

The chain links TRBV5-4 to TRBJ2-3, with D hard to call. CDR3 length: 16 residues. Germline V gene lookup returns CDR1 SGHNT and CDR2 YYREEE (reference sequence). Between the trimmed V and J ends, which lost 0 bases and 0 bases, there was a span of 11 bases. The DNA for the CDR3 is TGTGCCAGCAGCTTGGTGTCGCAGCCTAGCACAGATACGCAGTATTTT. The encoded protein is CASSLVSQPSTDTQYF.

The V call is TRBV18, the J call TRBJ1-1; a possible D gene is TRBD1 (6 bases). CDR1 KGHSH and CDR2 LQKENI come from the germline V gene. The length of the CDR3 is 14 residues. Trimming took off 0 bases at V and 10 bases at J, with 15 bases between the two ends. The CDR3 spells CASSPPATTGRAFF. CDR3 coding DNA: TGTGCCAGCTCACCACCAGCTACAACAGGGAGAGCTTTCTTT.

The J gene is TRBJ2-1, the V gene TRBV7-9; 8 positions match TRBD2. V lost 4 bases, J lost 4 bases, and 15 bases stayed unmatched. CDR3 length: 18 residues. Germline-derived CDR1 and CDR2 are SEHNR and FQNEAQ (reference sequence). CDR3 coding DNA: TGTGCCAGCAGCTCCTTTCTGAATAGCGGGGCTATGTACAATGAGCAGTTCTTC. Its protein is CASSSFLNSGAMYNEQFF. Full variable domain (rest looked up from reference TRBV7-9 and TRBJ2-1): DTGVSQNPRHKITKRGQNVTFRCDPISEHNRLYWYRQTLGQGPEFLTYFQNEAQLEKSRLLSDRFSAERPKGSFSTLEIQRTEQGDSAMYLCASSSFLNSGAMYNEQFFGPGTRLTVL.

The J gene is TRBJ1-1, the V gene TRBV29-1; D uncertain. This CDR3 comprises 14 residues. V was cut by 6 bases and J by 7 bases, with 21 bases left in between. Germline V gene sequence: CDR1 SQVTM, CDR2 ANQGSEA. DNA for the CDR3: TGCAGCGTCGCCAAACTACAACTTACTAGTGAAGCTTTCTTT. This gives the protein CSVAKLQLTSEAFF.

This sequence joins TRBV6-5 and TRBJ1-5; 8 bases agree with TRBD1. The V and J ends lost 10 bases and 4 bases, in that order; junction bases with no gene match: 9. The CDR3 runs to 14 residues. CDR1 MNHEY and CDR2 SVGAGI come from the germline V gene. In DNA form, the CDR3 reads TGTGCCACCCAGACAGGGGTGGATAATCAGCCCCAGCATTTT. Translating gives CATQTGVDNQPQHF.

The rearrangement uses TRBV5-8 and TRBJ2-2, with TRBD1 matching 7 bases. Germline V gene lookup returns CDR1 SGHTS and CDR2 YDEGEE. V gave up 0 bases and J gave up 4 bases; unmatched junction bases: 3. The CDR3 sequence is 15 residues long. The CDR3 loop is CASSLADRATGELFF. As DNA, the CDR3 is TGTGCCAGCAGCTTGGCTGACAGGGCCACCGGGGAGCTGTTTTTT.

The J gene is TRBJ1-2, the V gene TRBV6-2 or TRBV6-3, with D unresolved. The germline gives CDR1 MNHEY, CDR2 SVGEGT. The V and J ends lost 5 bases and 8 bases respectively, with 12 bases between them. The CDR3 contains 12 residues. The CDR3 bases are TGTGCCAGCAGTACAACGTCTTTGGGCTACACCTTC. This translates into CASSTTSLGYTF.

The chain combines TRBV5-1 with TRBJ2-1, with TRBD2 matching 8 bases. The CDR3 length is 16 residues. The V gene end was trimmed by 3 bases and the J gene end by 8 bases; junction bases not matched to a gene: 13. CDR1 and CDR2 from the germline V gene are SGHRS and YFSETQ. CDR3 sequence: CASSWISGSMIDEQFF. In DNA, the CDR3 is TGCGCCAGCAGCTGGATAAGCGGGAGTATGATCGATGAGCAGTTCTTC.

The chain couples TRBV5-4 to TRBJ2-6, with 9 bases fitting TRBD1. Germline CDR1 is SGHNT and CDR2 is YYREEE (reference sequence). Unmatched junction bases numbered 6, after V lost 0 bases and J lost 2 bases. The CDR3 contains 18 residues. For the CDR3, the DNA is TGTGCCAGCAGCTTGGCCGGAGACAGGGGGGCTGGGGCCAACGTCCTGACTTTC. Translated, it gives CASSLAGDRGAGANVLTF.

In nucleotides, the CDR3 is TGTGCCACCAGCAATAGCGGGTGGGAGACCCAGTACTTC. It specifies CATSNSGWETQYF. The chain joins TRBV15 to TRBJ2-5, with 7 bases identical to TRBD2. Germline-derived CDR1 and CDR2 are LNHNV and YYDKDF (reference sequence). V trimming: 4 bases; J trimming: 5 bases; junction bases outside the gene matches: 4. The CDR3 covers 13 residues.

The V gene is TRBV7-2, the J gene TRBJ2-3; D might be TRBD2 (6 bases). This CDR3 has 17 amino acids. Trimming removed 2 bases at V and 0 bases at J, with 15 bases between. Per germline, CDR1 SGHTA and CDR2 FQGNSA. CDR3: CASSLSPGRFSTDTQYF. The DNA for the CDR3 is TGTGCCAGCAGCTTATCGCCAGGGAGGTTCAGCACAGATACGCAGTATTTT. The full variable domain, rest sourced from reference TRBV7-2 and TRBJ2-3, is GAGVSQSPSNKVTEKGKDVELRCDPISGHTALYWYRQSLGQGLEFLIYFQGNSAPDKSGLPSDRFSAERTGGSVSTLTIQRTQQEDSAVYLCASSLSPGRFSTDTQYFGPGTRLTVL.

For this clone: This CDR3 is also generated by other DNA sequences in the sample. The V and J genes are TRBV2 and TRBJ1-5, with D tentatively TRBD1 (5 bases). Germline CDR1 reads SNHLY; CDR2 reads FYNNEI. This CDR3 region has 13 residues. Trimming removed 5 bases at V and 4 bases at J, with 9 bases between. In DNA, the CDR3 is TGTGCCAGCAGTTGGCAGGGAAATCAGCCCCAGCATTTT. Translated: CASSWQGNQPQHF.

The count of this clone is one. The chain carries TRBV12-3 or TRBV12-4 and TRBJ2-2; D may be TRBD2 (5 bases). V lost 4 bases and J lost 7, with 7 bases in between. The CDR3 spans 12 residues. The CDR3 DNA reads TGTGCCAGCAGTTCCGGGGACGGGGAGCTGTTTTTT. Translation: CASSSGDGELFF.

V is TRBV18 and J is TRBJ1-5, with D possibly TRBD1 on 5 matching bases. With 6 bases removed from V and 5 bases from J, the gap between germline ends came to 17 bases. The CDR3 totals 15 residues. The germline CDR1 and CDR2 sequences are KGHSH and LQKENI. This CDR3 is CASSVEQGIYQPQHF. In nucleotides, the CDR3 is TGTGCCAGCTCGGTCGAGCAGGGCATCTATCAGCCCCAGCATTTT. Full variable domain (rest looked up from reference TRBV18 and TRBJ1-5): NAGVMQNPRHLVRRRGQEARLRCSPMKGHSHVYWYRQLPEEGLKFMVYLQKENIIDESGMPKERFSAEFPKEGPSILRIQQVVRGDSAAYFCASSVEQGIYQPQHFGDGTRLSIL.

The CDR3 nucleotides read TGTGCCAGCAGTTTGGGGGGGACACTACTATATAGCAATCAGCCCCAGCATTTT. Residues: CASSLGGTLLYSNQPQHF. The chain carries TRBV28 and TRBJ1-5; a possible D gene is TRBD1 (6 bases). In germline, CDR1 is MDHEN, CDR2 SYDVKM. The V gene lost 3 bases and the J gene lost 0 bases, with 18 bases spanning the gap. The CDR3 sequence is 18 residues long.

This rearrangement joins TRBV12-3 or TRBV12-4 to TRBJ2-7; D remains unclear. This CDR3 contains 13 residues. The germline V and J ends were trimmed by 2 bases and 4 bases, with 9 bases remaining between them. CDR3 sequence (DNA): TGTGCCAGCAGTTTATCTGGGCTATACGAGCAGTACTTC. It encodes CASSLSGLYEQYF.

The sample holds a few counts of this clone. This chain connects TRBV18 to TRBJ2-7; D possibly uses TRBD1 or TRBD2 (5 bases each). Trimming took off 5 bases at V and 6 bases at J, with 14 bases between the two ends. CDR3 length: 13 residues. CDR1 and CDR2 from the germline V gene are KGHSH and LQKENI. The CDR3 loop is CASSYPGTLEQYF. The CDR3 region has the DNA TGTGCCAGCTCATATCCGGGGACGCTCGAGCAGTACTTC.